The 13 T cell receptor beta chains below were found in one sample sequenced in a study of kidney transplant recipient with SARS-CoV-2 infection. One entry per CDR3 protein results from TCRdb running MiXCR on the reads. The sample contains about 250,000 distinct CDR3 sequences, about 28% of which appear only once. Sequencing used a blood sample, obtained at baseline and on day 111 from a kidney transplant recipient. The source of these receptors is a male patient aged 25-45 years who had COVID-19 and was a kidney transplant recipient. Some T cells may be graft donor cells.

As regards this clonotype: It may be a read error: a sequence one base away is much more abundant. The V call is TRBV18, the J call TRBJ2-2; D may match TRBD1 or TRBD2 (5 bases each). CDR1 and CDR2 from the germline V gene are KGHSH and LQKENI. The CDR3 is 16 residues long. CDR3 in DNA: TGTGCCAGCTCCCAAATGGGACGGCCAAACACCGTGGAGCTGTTTTTT. Residues: CASSQMGRPNTVELFF.

For this clonotype: Because the CDR3 is missing its conserved closing phenylalanine or tryptophan, this is likely a read error. The DNA is omitted, as the CDR3 cannot be located on it reliably, and the CDR3 follows TCRdb's listing. The J gene is TRBJ1-2, the V gene TRBV9; the D call TRBD1 from the table was never checked on the DNA. Inclusive of both ends, the CDR3 amounts to 12 amino acids. The germline V gene encodes CDR1 SGDLS and CDR2 YYNGEE. This CDR3 is CASSATGSGHTS.

Comments on this clonotype: This may come from a read error, since a much larger clone is one base off. As DNA, the CDR3 is TGTGCCAATTTGACAGGGTGTCTTCAGCCCCAGCATTTT. It specifies CANLTGCLQPQHF. The genes are TRBV11-3 and TRBJ1-5, with 7 bases that match TRBD1. The CDR3 runs to 13 residues. Germline V CDR1 and CDR2: SGHNT, YENEEA. The junction had 9 bases not matched to a gene; V was cut back by 10 bases and J by 6 bases.

As for this clonotype: This may come from a read error, since a much larger clone is one base off. A read error is likely, as this CDR3 ends without the conserved phenylalanine or tryptophan. The rearrangement uses TRBV28 and TRBJ2-7, with a tentative D call TRBD1 (6 bases). V was shortened by 6 bases and J by 6 bases, with 15 bases between the two germline ends. The CDR3 has 13 residues. Germline assignment: CDR1 MDHEN and CDR2 SYDVKM. The CDR3 is CASRGTGWAEQYS. In nucleotides, the CDR3 is TGTGCCAGCAGGGGAACAGGGTGGGCCGAGCAGTACTCC.

This chain links TRBV9 with TRBJ2-1; TRBD2 agrees at 8 bases. CDR1 and CDR2 from the germline V gene are SGDLS and YYNGEE. The V and J ends lost 4 bases and 7 bases, in that order; junction bases with no gene match: 10. The length of the CDR3 is 15 residues. CDR3 DNA sequence: TGTGCCAGCAGCTCGGGGGGGGACTACCCTAATGAGCAGTTCTTC. This codes for CASSSGGDYPNEQFF.

This clonotype turned up a few times. With a far larger clone one base away, a read error is the likely cause. The chain carries TRBV19 and TRBJ2-3; no clear D gene. The J call may be in error: the DNA end matches TRBJ2-5 better. The CDR3 length is 13 residues. The germline CDR1 and CDR2 sequences are LNHDA and SQIVND (reference sequence). CDR3 sequence (DNA): TGTGCCAGTGTAGGGTGGCCTCAAAAGACCCAGTACTTC. Its translation: CASVGWPQKTQYF.

Regarding this clonotype: One base away lies a much larger clone, so this may be a sequencing read error. The chain links TRBV6-6 to TRBJ1-2; D unclear. Germline V gene lookup returns CDR1 MNHNY and CDR2 SVGAGI (reference sequence). The CDR3 loop spans 17 amino acids. V was trimmed by 4 bases and J by 4 bases, leaving 22 bases between them. Here the CDR3 DNA reads TGTGCCAGCAGTTCGAGAATAGGTGGGAGAAGGACCTATGGCTACACCTTC. Its protein is CASSSRIGGRRTYGYTF.

This clonotype occurred many times. This rearrangement joins TRBV7-4 to TRBJ1-2; unclear D gene. The germline V gene has CDR1 SGHVT and CDR2 SQSDAQ. This CDR3 has 17 amino acids. The V gene lost 4 bases and the J gene lost 4 bases, with 22 bases spanning the gap. The CDR3 DNA follows: TGTGCCAGCAGCTCCGAGGGTTCAGCTCGAAAGACCTATGGCTACACCTTC. Its translation is CASSSEGSARKTYGYTF.

This clonotype was detected many times. V usage is TRBV24-1 and J usage is TRBJ2-6; 11 nucleotides align to TRBD1. The germline V gene encodes CDR1 KGHDR and CDR2 SFDVKD. The junction had 13 bases not matched to a gene; V was cut back by 4 bases and J by 3 bases. The CDR3 is 20 amino acids. The CDR3 reads CATSDTRTGQGAFGANVLTF. CDR3 DNA: TGTGCCACCAGTGACACCAGAACTGGACAGGGGGCTTTTGGGGCCAACGTCCTGACTTTC.

In its sample, this clonotype was seen many times. The chain combines TRBV10-3 with TRBJ2-1; a possible D gene is TRBD1 (5 bases). V dropped 6 bases and J dropped 0 bases, with 15 bases sitting between them. CDR3 length: 16 residues. Germline assignment: CDR1 ENHRY and CDR2 SYGVKD. The DNA for the CDR3 is TGTGCCATCAGGCCCCAGGGTCCAAGCTCCTACAATGAGCAGTTCTTC. As protein: CAIRPQGPSSYNEQFF.

This clonotype was counted ten times or more. The chain joins TRBV4-1 to TRBJ1-2; D might be TRBD1 (5 bases). The CDR3 has 14 residues. The V gene lost 1 base and the J gene lost 6 bases, with 12 bases spanning the gap. Germline V gene sequence: CDR1 MGHRA, CDR2 YSYEKL. DNA of the CDR3: TGCGCCAGCAGCCAAGTTATATGGGACCATGGCTACACCTTC. Amino acid sequence: CASSQVIWDHGYTF.

The sample holds many counts of this clonotype. For the CDR3, the DNA is TGTGCCACCAGTGATTTTACAGGGGCTGGTTCTGAAAAACTGTTTTTT. Translated: CATSDFTGAGSEKLFF. The chain uses TRBV24-1 and TRBJ1-4, with TRBD1 matching 7 bases. The CDR3 consists of 16 residues. The V segment lost 1 base and the J segment 7 bases; nucleotides outside the gene matches: 8. Looked up from germline, CDR1 is KGHDR and CDR2 is SFDVKD.

This clonotype was observed many times. The rearrangement uses TRBV11-2 and TRBJ2-7; a possible D gene is TRBD1 (6 bases). This CDR3 comprises 12 residues. Trimming stripped 5 bases from V and 4 bases from J, with 9 bases between. Germline V gene sequence: CDR1 SGHAT, CDR2 FQNNGV. This CDR3 is CASSQQGYEQYF. The CDR3 nucleotides are TGTGCCAGCAGCCAGCAGGGGTACGAGCAGTACTTC.